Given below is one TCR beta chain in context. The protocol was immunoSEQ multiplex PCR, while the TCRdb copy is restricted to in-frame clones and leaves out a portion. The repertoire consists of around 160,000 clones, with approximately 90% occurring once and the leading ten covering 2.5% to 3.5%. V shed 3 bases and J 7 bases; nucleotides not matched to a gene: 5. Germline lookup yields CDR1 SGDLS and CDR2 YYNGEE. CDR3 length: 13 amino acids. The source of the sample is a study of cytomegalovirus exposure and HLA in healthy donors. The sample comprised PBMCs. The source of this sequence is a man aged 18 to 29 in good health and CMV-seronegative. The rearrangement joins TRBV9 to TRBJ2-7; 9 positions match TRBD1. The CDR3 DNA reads TGTGCCAGCAGCGCCCCGGGACAGGGAGAGCAGTACTTC. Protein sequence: CASSAPGQGEQYF.